Sequencing of this T cell receptor (beta chain) was carried out in a study of relationships among human T cell subsets (dated by TCRdb to the early 2010s). A note on the overall study: Eight distinct blood T cell populations were sequenced: pan T, CD8 cytotoxic, regulatory, Th1, Th2, naive plus transitional, activated and memory cells.

The paper's findings and limits, for the study overall: V, D and J usage, CDR3 length and N-nucleotide additions showed no statistically significant differences among the seven subsets. A CD4+CD8+ double-positive population could not be excluded by the bead-based sorting. Over 55% of CD8+ cytotoxic sequences were found to belong to clones with over 100 reads, whereas few such clones were observed in the regulatory and Th2 subsets. The considerable overlap in CDR3s among Th1, Th2 and regulatory T cells was taken as suggesting that cell fate choices are stochastic.

From the cysteine through the phenylalanine, the CDR3 covers 13 amino acids. Only CDR3 DNA remains: 39 bases, in frame from the first base. Compared with germline, V lacks 3 bases and J lacks 5 bases; bases without a gene match: 5. As encoded in the germline V gene (reference sequence), CDR1 is GTSNPN while CDR2 is SVGIG. To isolate CD8+ cytotoxic T cells, anti-CD4 multisort beads were first used for negative selection, and anti-CD8 beads were then used for positive selection. To isolate the T cell subsets, Miltenyi superparamagnetic beads coated with subset-specific monoclonal antibodies were used. Peripheral blood was used as the source from which all T cell populations were isolated. Ficoll separation was used to obtain mononuclear cells from whole blood, after which anti-CD14 microbeads were used to deplete monocytes. Isolated cell populations were immediately resuspended in RNAprotect reagent.

About this clonotype: No antigen is known for it. There are no base qualities to consult, and no much larger clone falls within one base.

Library method: multiplex PCR. The listed sequencing device is 454 GS FLX. Semiquantitative ARM-PCR was used to amplify the TCR alpha and beta CDR3 regions from mRNA. In ARM-PCR, tagged nested gene-specific primers were used first, and communal superprimers then performed exponential amplification. Before the first-round PCR products went through the second amplification round, exonuclease was used to remove the nested primers. The amplicons were sequenced on the 454 platform, a system that can rapidly sequence millions of DNA fragments without cloning bias. A read was counted as effective if the read could be mapped to both V and J germline segments. In the authors' own workflow: IRmap, which uses pyromap, a Smith-Waterman modification adapted to 454 sequencing errors, was used to assign reads to germline V, D and J segments. D-beta assignments were filtered using cutoffs set at the 99th percentile of alignment scores from simulated random sequences. The amino acids between the conserved V-segment Y[YFLI]C motif and the J-segment [FW]GXGT motif were defined as CDR3. A compound Poisson process model, previously applied to large-scale EST data, was used to estimate repertoire diversity. A cross-contamination detection procedure was applied to argue against sample contamination as the source of shared CDR3s. The raw public reads went through TCRdb reprocessing: fastp at Q25, MiXCR clone calling, in-frame beta chains kept. Identical CDR3 proteins give one entry, which carries the most common genes and DNA. What appears here as the V and J calls and clone size reflects TCRdb's work, not the paper's. The table for this sample lists some 5,400 distinct CDR3 sequences; approximately 70% of them were counted only once. Approximately 60% of the sample comes from the top ten.

Specimen: CD8+ T cells sorted from blood. The chain is assembled from TRBV30 and TRBJ2-5; the central 8 bases match TRBD2. The TCR sequence derives from a man in his forties or fifties in good health. The CDR3 loop reads CAWSWTSPETQYF. The bases read TGTGCCTGGAGCTGGACTAGCCCCGAGACCCAGTACTTC.